This T cell receptor beta chain was obtained from a study of T cells in localized non-small cell lung cancer (dated by TCRdb to 2020 to 2021). Describing the broader study: The study examined T cell repertoires in under 300 patients with early-stage NSCLC and compared tumors with uninvolved tumor-adjacent lungs. The cohort consisted of approximately 240 treatment-naive NSCLC patients whose localized lung tumors had been resected. The mean age of the NSCLC patients was less than 70 years, with approximately 130 men and about a hundred women.

General findings and caveats noted by the study authors: Of the top 100 tumor clones, a median of roughly 57 were detected in paired uninvolved adjacent lung; 28 were also among that lung's top 100. Uninvolved tumor-adjacent lung showed the highest T cell clonality, higher than tumor, which suggests more focused antigenic responses in the uninvolved tumor-adjacent lung. Because the study design was exploratory, TCR variables were selected using unadjusted p-values without false-discovery rate correction. Longer overall survival was associated with higher T cell density in blood, whereas shorter survival was associated with higher clonality in adjacent lung. Multi-region tumor sequencing was not performed, so intratumor heterogeneity could not be excluded.

The immunoSEQ Assay was used to sequence TCR beta CDR3 regions from DNA. Under the source paper's analysis protocol: T cell density was computed as TCR beta template counts normalized to usable DNA estimated by amplifying housekeeping genes. Richness was estimated using the preseqR package, with extrapolation to 400,000 templates for PBMC samples and to 120,000 templates for tissue samples. Clonality was defined as one minus Pielou's evenness. Tissue-enriched TCRs were identified by differential abundance testing using productive amino-acid clonotypes, minimum total count 5 and alpha 0.1. The Jaccard Index and the Morisita Overlap Index were used to quantify repertoire overlap between compartments. GLIPH clustered TCR beta CDR3s with public tetramer-defined viral CDR3s; viral motifs required at least three viral sequences plus V-gene enrichment. This is the immuneACCESS table as TCRdb keeps it, with only in-frame sequences that have V and J called. A part of the clones is gone; compared with another copy, unresolved V genes explain less than half, and the rest is unexplained. V and J calls plus clone size are reproduced from that table; the DNA served to infer D and trimming. The sample has about 77,000 clones on record, around nine tenths of them singletons. The ten largest make up approximately 22% of the sample.

At diagnosis, peripheral blood, uninvolved tumor-adjacent lung and tumor were collected and stored as a combination of fresh-frozen and FFPE material. For TCR repertoire profiling, blood samples were analyzed as peripheral blood mononuclear cells. Details on this clone: This receptor's antigen is unknown. Base qualities are not at hand, and no much larger clone is one base apart.

The CDR3 numbers 12 residues from cysteine through phenylalanine. Left in the record is the CDR3 DNA by itself, 36 bases read in frame from the first base. V gives up 2 bases and J gives up 3 bases, and the segment between their germline ends measures 7 bases. In the germline V gene (reference sequence), CDR1 corresponds to GTSNPN and CDR2 to SVGIG. The sample here was peripheral blood, taken before any cancer treatment. This receptor was identified in a woman aged 35 to 70 with stage I squamous cell lung carcinoma. Rearrangement joined TRBV30 to TRBJ2-5; the D region possibly corresponds to TRBD2 (5 bases align). The CDR3 region reads CAWSRGEETQYF. At the DNA level, the sequence is TGTGCCTGGAGTCGGGGAGAAGAGACCCAGTACTTC.